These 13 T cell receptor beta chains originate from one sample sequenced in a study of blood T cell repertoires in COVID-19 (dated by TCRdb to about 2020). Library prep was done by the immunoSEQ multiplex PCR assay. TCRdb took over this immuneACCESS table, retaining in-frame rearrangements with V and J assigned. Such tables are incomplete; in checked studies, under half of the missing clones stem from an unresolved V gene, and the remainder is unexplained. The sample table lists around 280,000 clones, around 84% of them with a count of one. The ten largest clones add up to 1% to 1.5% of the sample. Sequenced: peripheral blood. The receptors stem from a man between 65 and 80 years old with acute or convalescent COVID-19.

CDR3 bases: TGTGCCAGCAGCTCCTCTGGCGGGAGGTTACCCTATGAGCAGTTCTTC. Protein: CASSSSGGRLPYEQFF. The genes are TRBV7-2 and TRBJ2-1; 8 bases agree with TRBD2. CDR3 length equals 16 residues. From germline, CDR1 is SGHTA and CDR2 FQGNSA. V shed 4 bases and J 8 bases; nucleotides not matched to a gene: 13.

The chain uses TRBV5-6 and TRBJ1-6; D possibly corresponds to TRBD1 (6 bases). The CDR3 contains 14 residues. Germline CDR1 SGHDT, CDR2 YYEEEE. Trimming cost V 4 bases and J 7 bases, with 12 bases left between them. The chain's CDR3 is CASSAPTGNSPLHF. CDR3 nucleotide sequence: TGTGCCAGCAGCGCCCCGACAGGAAATTCACCCCTCCACTTT.

The CDR3 is CASSLGPRNGELFF. Here the CDR3 DNA reads TGTGCCAGCAGTTTGGGGCCCAGGAACGGGGAGCTGTTTTTT. The gene calls are TRBV28 and TRBJ2-2; TRBD1 might be the D (5 bases). The V gene's germline CDR1 is MDHEN and CDR2 SYDVKM. The CDR3 sequence is 14 residues long. V lost 3 bases to trimming and J lost 7 bases, with 12 bases between them.

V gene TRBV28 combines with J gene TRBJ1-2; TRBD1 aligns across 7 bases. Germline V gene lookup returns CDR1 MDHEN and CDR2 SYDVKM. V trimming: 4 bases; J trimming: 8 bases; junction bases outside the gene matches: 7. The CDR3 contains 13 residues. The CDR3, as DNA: TGTGCCAGCAGTTCCTACAGGGGACGGGGCTACACCTTC. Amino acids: CASSSYRGRGYTF.

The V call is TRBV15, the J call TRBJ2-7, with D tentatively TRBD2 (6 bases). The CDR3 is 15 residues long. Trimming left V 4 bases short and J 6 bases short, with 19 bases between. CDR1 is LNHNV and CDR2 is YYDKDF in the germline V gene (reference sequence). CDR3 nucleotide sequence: TGTGCCACCAGCACTACTAGGCTAGCGTTGTCCGAGCAGTACTTC. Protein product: CATSTTRLALSEQYF. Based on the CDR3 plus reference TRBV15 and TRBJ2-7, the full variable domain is DAMVIQNPRYQVTQFGKPVTLSCSQTLNHNVMYWYQQKSSQAPKLLFHYYDKDFNNEADTPDNFQSRRPNTSFCFLDIRSPGLGDTAMYLCATSTTRLALSEQYFGPGTRLTVT.

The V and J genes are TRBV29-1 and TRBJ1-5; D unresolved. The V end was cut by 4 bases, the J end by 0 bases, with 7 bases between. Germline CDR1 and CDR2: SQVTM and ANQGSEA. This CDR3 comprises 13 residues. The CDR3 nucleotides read TGCAGCGTTGCCAGGAATAGCAATCAGCCCCAGCATTTT. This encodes CSVARNSNQPQHF.

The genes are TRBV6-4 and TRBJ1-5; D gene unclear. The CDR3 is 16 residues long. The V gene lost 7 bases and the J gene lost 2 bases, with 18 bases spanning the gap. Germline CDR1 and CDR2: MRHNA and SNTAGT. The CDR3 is CASNLAMLVGNQPQHF. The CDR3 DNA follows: TGTGCCAGCAACCTGGCCATGCTAGTGGGCAATCAGCCCCAGCATTTT.

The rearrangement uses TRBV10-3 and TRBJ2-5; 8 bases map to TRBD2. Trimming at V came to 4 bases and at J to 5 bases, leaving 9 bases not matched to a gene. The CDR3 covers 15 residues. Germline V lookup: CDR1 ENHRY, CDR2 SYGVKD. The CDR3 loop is CAISVAQGLGETQYF. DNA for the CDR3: TGTGCCATCAGTGTAGCCCAGGGACTAGGGGAGACCCAGTACTTC.

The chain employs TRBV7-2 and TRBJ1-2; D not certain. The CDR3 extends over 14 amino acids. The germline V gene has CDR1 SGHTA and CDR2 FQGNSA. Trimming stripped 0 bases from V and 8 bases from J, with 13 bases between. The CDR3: CASSLAWPTGGYTF. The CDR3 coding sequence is TGTGCCAGCAGCTTAGCATGGCCAACGGGAGGCTACACCTTC.

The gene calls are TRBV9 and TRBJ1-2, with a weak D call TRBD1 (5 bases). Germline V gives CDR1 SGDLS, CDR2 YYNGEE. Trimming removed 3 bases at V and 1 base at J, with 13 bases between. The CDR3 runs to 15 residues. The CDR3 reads CASSGRWGSNYGYTF. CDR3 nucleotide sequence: TGTGCCAGCAGCGGGCGGTGGGGCAGTAACTATGGCTACACCTTC.

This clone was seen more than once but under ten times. CDR3 coding DNA: TGTGCCAGCTCACCCCGGACAGAATATGGCTACACCTTC. Protein: CASSPRTEYGYTF. The V and J genes are TRBV18 and TRBJ1-2; D perhaps matches TRBD1 (6 bases). This CDR3 is 13 amino acids long. Germline-derived CDR1 and CDR2 are KGHSH and LQKENI. V lost 3 bases and J lost 5, with 10 bases in between.

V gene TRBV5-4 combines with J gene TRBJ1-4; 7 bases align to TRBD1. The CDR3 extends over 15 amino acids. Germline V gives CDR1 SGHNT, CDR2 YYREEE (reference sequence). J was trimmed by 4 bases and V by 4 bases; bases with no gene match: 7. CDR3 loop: CASSASTGHNEKLFF. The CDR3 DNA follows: TGTGCCAGCAGCGCGTCGACAGGGCATAATGAAAAACTGTTTTTT.

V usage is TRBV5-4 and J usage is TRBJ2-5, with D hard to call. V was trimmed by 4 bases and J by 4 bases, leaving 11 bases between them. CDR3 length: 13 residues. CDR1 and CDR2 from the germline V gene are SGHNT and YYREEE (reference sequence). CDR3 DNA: TGTGCCAGCAGCCACATTGAGGCAGAGACCCAGTACTTC. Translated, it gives CASSHIEAETQYF.